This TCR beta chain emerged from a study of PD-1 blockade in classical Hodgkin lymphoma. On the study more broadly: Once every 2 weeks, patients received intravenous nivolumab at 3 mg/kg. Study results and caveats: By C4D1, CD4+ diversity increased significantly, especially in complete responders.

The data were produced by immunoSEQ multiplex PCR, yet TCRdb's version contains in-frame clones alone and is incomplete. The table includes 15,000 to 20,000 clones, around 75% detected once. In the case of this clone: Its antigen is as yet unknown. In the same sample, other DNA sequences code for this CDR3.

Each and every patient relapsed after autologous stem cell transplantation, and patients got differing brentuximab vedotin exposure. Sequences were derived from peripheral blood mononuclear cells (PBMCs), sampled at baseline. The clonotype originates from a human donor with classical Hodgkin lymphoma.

CDR3 bases: TGTGCCAGCAGCCCTGGACTAGCGGGGGGGGCCGATACGCAGTATTTT. Translated: CASSPGLAGGADTQYF. The V gene is TRBV7-9, the J gene TRBJ2-3; 15 positions match TRBD2. CDR3 length: 16 amino acids. V lost 5 bases and J lost 6; bases outside the gene matches: 6. CDR1 is SEHNR, CDR2 FQNEAQ, per germline (reference sequence).